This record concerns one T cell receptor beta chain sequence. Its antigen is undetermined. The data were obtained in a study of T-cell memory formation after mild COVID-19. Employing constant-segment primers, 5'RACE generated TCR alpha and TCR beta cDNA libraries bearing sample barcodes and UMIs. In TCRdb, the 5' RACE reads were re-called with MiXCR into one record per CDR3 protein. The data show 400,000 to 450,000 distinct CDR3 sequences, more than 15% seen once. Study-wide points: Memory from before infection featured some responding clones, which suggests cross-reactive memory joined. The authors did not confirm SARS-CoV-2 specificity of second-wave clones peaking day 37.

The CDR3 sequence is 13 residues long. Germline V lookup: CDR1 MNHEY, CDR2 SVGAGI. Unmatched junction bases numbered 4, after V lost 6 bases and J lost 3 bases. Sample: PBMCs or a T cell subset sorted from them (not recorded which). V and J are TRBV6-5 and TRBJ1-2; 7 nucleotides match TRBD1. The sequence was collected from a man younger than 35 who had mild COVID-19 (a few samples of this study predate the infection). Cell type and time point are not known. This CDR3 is CASRPGQHYGYTF. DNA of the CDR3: TGTGCCAGCAGGCCGGGACAGCACTATGGCTACACCTTC.